This passage covers 28 T cell receptor beta chains from one sample sequenced in a study of CD8 T cells in Susac syndrome. Random hexamers primed reverse transcription of roughly 0.5 to 1 ug RNA. Using its own MiXCR run on the immunoSEQ multiplex PCR reads, TCRdb lists one record per CDR3 protein. This sample has about 130,000 distinct CDR3 sequences; over 90% occur once, and the top ten carry about 0.18%. Sequenced material: CD8+ T cells from PBMCs. The receptors stem from a human donor with Susac syndrome.

V gene TRBV27 combines with J gene TRBJ2-4; 9 bases map to TRBD1. J gave up 13 bases and V 5 bases, and 12 bases lay outside the gene matches. Germline assignment: CDR1 MNHEY and CDR2 SMNVEV (reference sequence). The CDR3 sequence is 14 residues long. CDR3: CASSPTGGPKGQYF. Here the CDR3 DNA reads TGTGCCAGCAGTCCGACAGGGGGACCAAAGGGACAGTACTTC.

The rearrangement joins TRBV25-1 to TRBJ2-5; 7 nucleotides align to TRBD2. This CDR3 spans 15 amino acids. CDR1 MGHDK and CDR2 SYGVNS come from the germline V gene. The V and J ends lost 3 bases and 5 bases, in that order; junction bases with no gene match: 9. The CDR3 DNA reads TGTGCCAGCAGTGAGGTGGGCGGGGAGGGGGAGACCCAGTACTTC. Its protein product is CASSEVGGEGETQYF.

V usage is TRBV7-3 and J usage is TRBJ2-3; 11 nucleotides line up with TRBD2. The CDR3 sequence is 17 residues long. Per germline, CDR1 SGHTA and CDR2 FQGTGA. V dropped 0 bases and J dropped 3; count of bases not matched to a gene: 5. CDR3 in amino acids: CASSLTPLAGGTDTQYF. The CDR3 bases are TGTGCCAGCAGCTTAACCCCCCTAGCGGGAGGAACAGATACGCAGTATTTT.

This rearrangement joins TRBV7-2 to TRBJ2-1; D is possibly TRBD1 or TRBD2 (5 bases each). This CDR3 contains 15 residues. Between the trimmed V and J ends, which lost 3 bases and 4 bases, there was a span of 13 bases. Germline V gives CDR1 SGHTA, CDR2 FQGNSA. The CDR3 sequence is CASSLGVSLYNEQFF. The CDR3, as DNA: TGTGCCAGCAGCTTGGGGGTATCGTTATACAATGAGCAGTTCTTC.

The rearrangement links TRBV24-1 to TRBJ2-5; D not certain. Trimming left V 7 bases short and J 5 bases short, with 4 bases between. Germline V CDR1 and CDR2: KGHDR, SFDVKD. The CDR3 totals 10 residues. Here the CDR3 reads CATRRETQYF. DNA for the CDR3: TGTGCCACCAGACGGGAGACCCAGTACTTC.

The chain uses TRBV9 and TRBJ1-2, with 12 bases lining up with TRBD1. Losses at the gene ends were 2 bases for V and 3 bases for J; bases not matched to a gene: 8. CDR3 length equals 17 residues. Germline V gene lookup returns CDR1 SGDLS and CDR2 YYNGEE. This CDR3 reads CASSVGTGGRWDYGYTF. CDR3 coding DNA: TGTGCCAGCAGCGTGGGGACAGGGGGCCGTTGGGACTATGGCTACACCTTC.

The V call is TRBV3-1, the J call TRBJ1-2; TRBD1 is a possible D gene (5 bases). Germline V gives CDR1 LGHDT, CDR2 YNNKEL (reference sequence). The CDR3 is 15 amino acids. The V and J ends lost 4 bases and 1 base respectively, with 13 bases between them. The CDR3 sequence is CASSLAGDFNYGYTF. The CDR3 nucleotides read TGTGCCAGCAGCCTCGCGGGGGATTTTAACTATGGCTACACCTTC.

The table lists this clonotype with a count of one. This chain links TRBV4-1 with TRBJ2-1; 8 nucleotides line up with TRBD1. The CDR3 contains 15 residues. The germline CDR1 and CDR2 sequences are MGHRA and YSYEKL. V lost 3 bases, J lost 7 bases, and 8 bases stayed unmatched. Here the CDR3 reads CASSQRQGFENEQFF. For the CDR3, the DNA is TGCGCCAGCAGCCAGCGACAGGGGTTCGAAAATGAGCAGTTCTTC.

This rearrangement joins TRBV28 to TRBJ2-7; perhaps TRBD2 as D (5 bases). V was clipped by 3 bases and J by 0 bases, with 9 bases between them. The CDR3 loop spans 14 amino acids. Germline assignment: CDR1 MDHEN and CDR2 SYDVKM. CDR3 amino acids: CASSFLGSSYEQYF. CDR3 DNA: TGTGCCAGCAGTTTTTTAGGGAGCTCCTACGAGCAGTACTTC.

This clonotype was detected once. V and J are TRBV21-1 and TRBJ1-5; the D call TRBD1 from the table was never checked on the DNA. TRBV21-1 is labeled a pseudogene. The CDR3 runs 16 residues. The CDR3 bases are TGTGCCAGCAGCGGCCCCGCGGGGTATGAGAATCAGCCCCAGCATTTT. Protein sequence: CASSGPAGYENQPQHF.

CDR3 loop: CASSQTSFDEQFF. CDR3 nucleotide sequence: TGTGCCAGCAGCCAAACTAGCTTCGATGAGCAGTTCTTC. This chain connects TRBV7-9 to TRBJ2-1, with D maybe TRBD2 (6 bases). The CDR3 has 13 amino acids. The germline V and J ends were trimmed by 5 bases and 8 bases, with 13 bases remaining between them. Germline CDR1 is SEHNR and CDR2 is FQNEAQ (reference sequence).

The rearrangement joins TRBV7-2 to TRBJ1-5, with 7 bases fitting TRBD1. The length of the CDR3 is 15 residues. Germline V gene data show CDR1 as SGHTA and CDR2 as FQGNSA. Losses at the gene ends were 6 bases for V and 4 bases for J; bases not matched to a gene: 9. The CDR3 DNA is TGTGCCAGCAGTCTATACAGGGGAGGGAATCAGCCCCAGCATTTT. Encoded protein: CASSLYRGGNQPQHF.

The chain employs TRBV14 and TRBJ1-1; D unclear. The V end was cut by 3 bases, the J end by 4 bases, with 6 bases between. Looked up from germline, CDR1 is SGHDN and CDR2 is FVKESK. CDR3 length: 12 residues. Here the CDR3 reads CASSHSGTEAFF. As DNA, the CDR3 is TGTGCCAGCAGCCACTCTGGCACTGAAGCTTTCTTT.

This chain links TRBV3-1 with TRBJ2-1, with 7 bases aligning to TRBD2. This CDR3 has 16 residues. The V gene's germline CDR1 is LGHDT and CDR2 YNNKEL (reference sequence). With 3 bases clipped from V and 10 bases from J, the junction kept 15 bases outside the gene matches. In DNA, the CDR3 is TGTGCCAGCAGCCAGGGTACTAGTGTGAGCGGGAAAGAGCAGTTCTTC. Translated: CASSQGTSVSGKEQFF.

The rearrangement uses TRBV11-2 and TRBJ2-1; 8 positions agree with TRBD2. V gave up 3 bases and J gave up 1 base; unmatched junction bases: 8. The CDR3 spans 17 residues. The germline CDR1 and CDR2 sequences are SGHAT and FQNNGV. CDR3 protein: CASSFFSGSVSYNEQFF. The CDR3, as DNA: TGTGCCAGCAGCTTCTTCAGCGGGAGTGTATCCTACAATGAGCAGTTCTTC.

CDR3 residues: CSARGRNSYEQYF. The CDR3 DNA is TGCAGTGCTAGGGGGCGGAACTCCTACGAGCAGTACTTC. The rearrangement joins TRBV20-1 to TRBJ2-7; D might be TRBD1 (5 bases). V lost 3 bases and J lost 0, with 9 bases in between. Germline V gene lookup returns CDR1 DFQATT and CDR2 SNEGSKA (reference sequence). The CDR3 contains 13 residues.

The rearrangement uses TRBV12-3 or TRBV12-4 and TRBJ2-1; TRBD2 matches at 11 bases. There are 14 residues in the CDR3. The trim removed 7 bases at V and 5 bases at J, leaving 4 bases unmatched. The CDR3 is CASTVAGGNNEQFF. CDR3 sequence (DNA): TGTGCCAGCACCGTAGCGGGAGGGAACAATGAGCAGTTCTTC.

The count of this clonotype is one. The chain has TRBV9 and TRBJ2-1; 10 bases are shared with TRBD1. After removal of 2 bases from V and 4 bases from J, the junction contained 9 bases not matched to a gene. Germline-derived CDR1 and CDR2 are SGDLS and YYNGEE. This CDR3 region has 17 residues. The CDR3 region is CASSVGSGQGKYNEQFF. DNA of the CDR3: TGTGCCAGCAGCGTTGGCTCGGGACAGGGGAAATACAATGAGCAGTTCTTC.

The V and J genes are TRBV9 and TRBJ1-2, with no clear D. Germline V gene sequence: CDR1 SGDLS, CDR2 YYNGEE. Trimming took off 4 bases at V and 7 bases at J, with 17 bases between the two ends. CDR3 length: 14 residues. The CDR3 loop reads CASSPLGMESGYTF. In DNA form, the CDR3 reads TGTGCCAGCAGCCCTCTAGGGATGGAGTCTGGCTACACCTTC.

This clonotype was observed once. This sequence joins TRBV27 and TRBJ2-7, with 7 nucleotides matching TRBD2. V shed 10 bases and J 3 bases; nucleotides not matched to a gene: 9. The CDR3 consists of 13 residues. CDR1 is MNHEY, CDR2 SMNVEV, per germline (reference sequence). The CDR3 DNA reads TGTGCCACCAGCGGGAACTATTTCTACGAGCAGTACTTC. Encoded protein: CATSGNYFYEQYF.

This clonotype was seen only once. This CDR3 is CASSLLAGIRSYEQYF. The CDR3, as DNA: TGTGCCAGCAGTTTACTAGCGGGAATTAGGTCCTACGAGCAGTACTTC. V and J are TRBV5-4 and TRBJ2-7; 10 bases map to TRBD2. Trimming at V came to 5 bases and at J to 1 base, leaving 9 bases not matched to a gene. There are 16 residues in the CDR3. Germline V gives CDR1 SGHNT, CDR2 YYREEE (reference sequence).

The chain links TRBV27 to TRBJ1-2, with no clear D. The germline V gene has CDR1 MNHEY and CDR2 SMNVEV (reference sequence). Trimming cost V 7 bases and J 2 bases, with 11 bases left between them. CDR3 length: 13 residues. CDR3 sequence (DNA): TGTGCCAGCACCCCTCGACTGAACTATGGCTACACCTTC. It yields the protein CASTPRLNYGYTF.

The J gene is TRBJ2-3, the V gene TRBV7-2, with D perhaps TRBD1 (6 bases). Trimming removed 3 bases from V and 0 bases from J, with 10 bases in between. Germline CDR1 SGHTA, CDR2 FQGNSA. The CDR3 consists of 15 residues. The CDR3 nucleotides are TGTGCCAGCAGCTTCGGACAGTTTAGCACAGATACGCAGTATTTT. This translates into CASSFGQFSTDTQYF.

The chain is built from TRBV5-4 and TRBJ2-1; 8 bases align to TRBD1. This CDR3 comprises 13 residues. Trimming took 7 bases from V and 6 from J; bases not matched to a gene: 6. Germline values: CDR1 SGHNT, CDR2 YYREEE (reference sequence). The chain's CDR3 is CASEGQDGNEQFF. The CDR3 DNA follows: TGTGCCAGCGAGGGACAGGACGGCAATGAGCAGTTCTTC.

V and J are TRBV20-1 and TRBJ1-1; no definite D call. The germline CDR1 and CDR2 sequences are DFQATT and SNEGSKA (reference sequence). Trimming cost V 5 bases and J 0 bases, with 4 bases left between them. The CDR3 contains 11 residues. The CDR3: CSAPMNTEAFF. The CDR3 DNA reads as TGCAGTGCTCCAATGAACACTGAAGCTTTCTTT.

The rearrangement joins TRBV28 to TRBJ1-2; 7 bases are shared with TRBD1. V lost 4 bases and J lost 6; bases outside the gene matches: 8. The CDR3 contains 14 residues. The germline V gene has CDR1 MDHEN and CDR2 SYDVKM. CDR3 region: CASSSLGTVDGYTF. CDR3 sequence (DNA): TGTGCCAGCAGTTCACTCGGGACAGTTGATGGCTACACCTTC.

The V call is TRBV11-2, the J call TRBJ2-1; D may be TRBD1 (5 bases). In germline, CDR1 is SGHAT, CDR2 FQNNGV. The V and J ends lost 5 bases and 3 bases respectively, with 17 bases between them. CDR3 size: 16 residues. This CDR3 is CASSPPSAGHYNEQFF. CDR3 in DNA: TGTGCCAGCAGCCCCCCGAGCGCAGGGCACTACAATGAGCAGTTCTTC.

The CDR3 DNA reads as TGTGCCAGCAGCCAAGTTTCGTGGGAAGCTTTCTTT. Protein: CASSQVSWEAFF. The chain is built from TRBV14 and TRBJ1-1; D is ambiguous. The V gene's germline CDR1 is SGHDN and CDR2 FVKESK. Trimming removed 1 base from V and 8 bases from J, with 8 bases in between. The CDR3 extends over 12 amino acids.